The TCR beta chain described here comes from a study of T cell responses to AZD1222 COVID-19 vaccine. Here immunoSEQ multiplex PCR was the method, and the copy in TCRdb shows in-frame clones only, minus some. Of about 100,000 clones detected, approximately 89% appear once; the ten largest clones hold about 3%. The V end was cut by 3 bases, the J end by 5 bases, with 12 bases between. Germline V CDR1 and CDR2: SGHRS, YFSETQ. CDR3 length equals 14 residues. Remarks on this clone: Its matching antigen is unknown.

Whole-study findings and limits: In a largely white British group with more females than males, clonal diversity was possibly underestimated. Regions left unmutated in variants are reportedly the target of nearly half of spike-specific TCRs.

Here the sequenced sample was peripheral blood, taken on day 0 of MenACWY control vaccination. This chain joins TRBV5-1 and TRBJ1-5, with a weak D call TRBD1 (6 bases). The TCR was taken from an adult in good health. Written as DNA, the CDR3 is TGCGCCAGCAGCTCTGGGGGGCCCGATCAGCCCCAGCATTTT. It is translated as CASSSGGPDQPQHF.